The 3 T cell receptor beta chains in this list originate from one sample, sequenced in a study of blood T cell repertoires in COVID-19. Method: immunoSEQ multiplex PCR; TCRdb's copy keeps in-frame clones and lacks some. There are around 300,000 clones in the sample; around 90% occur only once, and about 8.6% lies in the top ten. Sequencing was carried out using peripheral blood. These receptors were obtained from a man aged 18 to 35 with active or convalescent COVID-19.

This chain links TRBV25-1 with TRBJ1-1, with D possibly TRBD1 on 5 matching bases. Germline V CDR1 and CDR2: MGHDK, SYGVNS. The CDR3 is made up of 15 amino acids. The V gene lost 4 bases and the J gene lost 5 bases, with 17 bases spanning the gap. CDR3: CASSGLGGVGTEAFF. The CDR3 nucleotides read TGTGCCAGCAGTGGGCTTGGAGGGGTAGGGACTGAAGCTTTCTTT.

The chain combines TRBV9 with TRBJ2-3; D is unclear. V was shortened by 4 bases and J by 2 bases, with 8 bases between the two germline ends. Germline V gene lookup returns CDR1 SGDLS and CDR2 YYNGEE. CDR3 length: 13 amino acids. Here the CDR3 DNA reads TGTGCCAGCAGCCCTGTCTCCACAGATACGCAGTATTTT. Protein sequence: CASSPVSTDTQYF.

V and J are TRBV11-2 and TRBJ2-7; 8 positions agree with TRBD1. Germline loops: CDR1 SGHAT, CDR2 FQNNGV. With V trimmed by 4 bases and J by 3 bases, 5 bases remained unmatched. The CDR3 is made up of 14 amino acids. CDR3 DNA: TGTGCCAGCAGCTGGGGACAGGAGAGCTACGAGCAGTACTTC. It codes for CASSWGQESYEQYF.